This is a list of T cell receptor beta chains from one sample in a study of T cells in Graves' hyperthyroidism and ophthalmopathy. TCRdb passed the multiplex PCR reads through MiXCR, listing each CDR3 protein once. The sample lists around 450,000 distinct CDR3 sequences, approximately 14% occurring once. The sample was blood. The origin of the receptors is a woman between 18 and 29 years old with Graves' hyperthyroidism. Both conserved end residues are part of each CDR3. D genes are given only for firm matches. Expanded clones are given a class, and other clones once, few, many or no size at all.

V	J	size	D	CDR3	DNA
TRBV28	TRBJ2-2	many	NA	CASSFWGSGELFF	TGTGCCAGCAGTTTCTGGGGGTCCGGGGAGCTGTTTTTT
TRBV5-1	TRBJ2-7	NA	TRBD2	CASSFRTSGVPYEQYF	TGCGCCAGCTCCTTCCGGACTAGCGGGGTTCCCTACGAGCAGTACTTC
TRBV2	TRBJ2-5	many	TRBD2	CASAGLAGSQETQYF	TGTGCCAGCGCTGGACTAGCGGGCTCCCAAGAGACCCAGTACTTC
TRBV28	TRBJ2-1	few	NA	CASRPGLLLDNGQFF	TGTGCCAGCAGGCCGGGACTCCTCTTGGACAATGGGCAGTTCTTC
TRBV9	TRBJ2-2	many	TRBD1	CASSVAGTGAGELFF	TGTGCCAGCAGCGTAGCAGGGACAGGGGCGGGGGAGCTGTTTTTT
TRBV11-2	TRBJ2-1	many	NA	CASSLFQTRDSEQFF	TGTGCCAGCAGCTTATTTCAGACCCGCGACAGTGAGCAGTTCTTC
TRBV30	TRBJ1-2	many	NA	CAWRQGGGYTF	TGTGCCTGGAGGCAGGGTGGTGGCTACACCTTC
TRBV6-1	TRBJ1-1	many	NA	CASSEALRAGNTEAFF	TGTGCCAGCAGTGAAGCGCTCCGGGCGGGGAACACTGAAGCTTTCTTT
TRBV12-3/TRBV12-4	TRBJ1-5	few	NA	CDSRRGDTYQPQHF	TGTGACAGCAGACGGGGGGACACTTATCAGCCCCAGCATTTT
TRBV7-6	TRBJ2-4	few	NA	CASSLAPPNNIKNIQYF	TGTGCCAGCAGCTTAGCCCCCCCAAATAATATCAAAAACATTCAGTACTTC
TRBV11-3	TRBJ1-2	NA	TRBD1	CASSSFDRGLYGYTF	TGTGCCAGCAGCTCATTTGACAGGGGTCTGTATGGCTACACCTTC
TRBV27	TRBJ1-2	NA	TRBD1	CASRPQGQGAGARLGYTF	TGTGCCAGCCGCCCCCAGGGACAGGGGGCGGGGGCAAGATTGGGCTACACCTTC
TRBV3-1	TRBJ2-1	NA	NA	CASSLTREGEQFF	TGTGCCAGCAGCCTTACTAGAGAGGGTGAGCAGTTCTTC
TRBV7-2	TRBJ2-7	many	NA	CASSLGTTYEQYF	TGTGCCAGCAGCTTAGGGACAACCTACGAGCAGTACTTC
TRBV19	TRBJ1-2	many	TRBD1	CASSTRQGINYGYTF	TGTGCCAGTAGTACTCGACAGGGGATAAACTATGGCTACACCTTC
TRBV30	TRBJ2-1	many	NA	CAWRDISYNEQFF	TGTGCCTGGAGGGACATTTCCTACAATGAGCAGTTCTTC
TRBV6-1	TRBJ1-1	NA	NA	CASTLTLGIAEAFF	TGTGCCAGCACCCTGACGTTGGGAATTGCTGAAGCTTTCTTT
TRBV7-2	TRBJ2-3	many	TRBD2	CASSLTSGVATQYF	TGTGCCAGCAGCTTAACTAGCGGGGTCGCTACGCAGTATTTT
TRBV7-8	TRBJ1-1	many	NA	CASSLNQVNTEAFF	TGTGCCAGCAGCTTGAATCAAGTGAACACTGAAGCTTTCTTT
TRBV29-1	TRBJ2-7	few	TRBD2	CSVFLAGVREQYF	TGCAGCGTTTTCCTAGCGGGAGTCAGAGAGCAGTACTTC
TRBV4-1	TRBJ2-5	many	NA	CASSQGRGGLQETQYF	TGCGCCAGCAGCCAAGGGCGCGGGGGCCTTCAAGAGACCCAGTACTTC
TRBV20-1	TRBJ2-1	many	TRBD2	CSATTRRTSGYNEQFF	TGCAGTGCTACAACCCGGAGGACTAGCGGATACAATGAGCAGTTCTTC
TRBV2	TRBJ2-2	many	NA	CASSEIHTGELFF	TGTGCCAGCAGTGAAATTCACACCGGGGAGCTGTTTTTT
TRBV4-1	TRBJ2-3	NA	TRBD2	CASSQDPPRPQLAGSGDTQYF	TGCGCCAGCAGCCAAGATCCCCCCCGTCCCCAACTAGCGGGGTCTGGAGATACGCAGTATTTT
TRBV7-7	TRBJ2-2	NA	NA	CASSSLPGVTNTGELFF	TGTGCTAGCAGCTCCCTACCAGGGGTCACCAACACCGGGGAGCTGTTTTTT
TRBV6-2/TRBV6-3	TRBJ2-7	NA	NA	CASSYRVKLAGLFSYEQYF	TGTGCCAGCAGTTACAGGGTCAAATTGGCGGGACTCTTCTCCTACGAGCAGTACTTC
TRBV12-3/TRBV12-4	TRBJ1-1	many	TRBD1	CASSSVPGQGNTEAFF	TGTGCCAGCAGTTCGGTTCCGGGACAGGGGAACACTGAAGCTTTCTTT
TRBV27	TRBJ1-2	many	NA	CASSLRSQLGYTF	TGTGCCAGCAGTCTAAGGAGCCAACTTGGCTACACCTTC
TRBV20-1	TRBJ1-4	many	NA	CSAGAAKGGEKLFF	TGCAGTGCGGGCGCTGCGAAAGGAGGTGAAAAACTGTTTTTT
TRBV12-3/TRBV12-4	TRBJ2-1	many	TRBD2	CASSFSGRPGSYNEQFF	TGTGCCAGCAGTTTTAGCGGGAGGCCCGGGTCCTACAATGAGCAGTTCTTC
TRBV7-2	TRBJ2-1	many	NA	CASSRNLGQYNEQFF	TGTGCCAGCAGCCGAAATCTAGGACAATACAATGAGCAGTTCTTC
TRBV12-3/TRBV12-4	TRBJ2-1	many	TRBD2	CASSLGRTSQNNEQFF	TGTGCCAGCAGTTTAGGGCGGACTAGCCAAAACAATGAGCAGTTCTTC
TRBV7-2	TRBJ2-7	many	TRBD1	CASSFGPGTAYEQYF	TGTGCCAGCAGCTTTGGGCCCGGGACAGCTTACGAGCAGTACTTC
TRBV4-1	TRBJ1-2	NA	TRBD1	CASSRDSLNQGNTF	TGCGCCAGCAGCCGGGACAGTTTAAATCAAGGGAACACCTTC
TRBV12-3/TRBV12-4	TRBJ1-6	many	NA	CASSLGFRERSPLHF	TGTGCCAGCAGTTTGGGGTTTAGGGAACGTTCACCCCTCCACTTT
TRBV28	TRBJ2-1	NA	NA	CASSSSPSYNEQFF	TGTGCCAGCAGTTCGTCACCCTCCTACAATGAGCAGTTCTTC
TRBV7-2	TRBJ2-3	many	NA	CASSSPVLDTQYF	TGTGCCAGCAGCTCCCCGGTGTTAGATACGCAGTATTTT
TRBV7-8	TRBJ1-2	NA	NA	CASSWGGTNGYTF	TGTGCCAGCAGCTGGGGGGGGACTAATGGCTACACCTTC
TRBV27	TRBJ1-6	NA	NA	CASSLAAYNSPLHF	TGTGCCAGCAGTTTAGCTGCATATAATTCACCCCTCCACTTT
TRBV25-1	TRBJ2-3	few	TRBD1	CASQSGGYTDTQYF	TGTGCCAGCCAATCAGGGGGTTACACAGATACGCAGTATTTT
TRBV7-2	TRBJ2-7	many	NA	CASSPLSFTYEQYF	TGTGCCAGCAGCCCCCTATCCTTTACCTACGAGCAGTACTTC
TRBV7-2	TRBJ1-5	few	NA	CASSANKGRGNQPQHF	TGTGCCAGCAGCGCCAACAAGGGGAGGGGCAATCAGCCCCAGCATTTT
TRBV5-1	TRBJ2-3	many	TRBD1	CASSSGGTGEGDTQYF	TGCGCCAGCAGCTCTGGAGGGACAGGGGAAGGCGATACGCAGTATTTT
TRBV6-2/TRBV6-3	TRBJ1-5	few	NA	CASSPGGLQPQHF	TGTGCCAGCAGCCCCGGGGGGCTTCAGCCCCAGCATTTT
TRBV28	TRBJ1-5	many	NA	CASSPGTASNQPQHF	TGTGCCAGCAGCCCCGGGACCGCAAGCAATCAGCCCCAGCATTTT
TRBV29-1	TRBJ2-1	many	TRBD2	CSVTSGSPDNEQFF	TGCAGCGTCACCAGCGGGAGTCCTGACAATGAGCAGTTCTTC
TRBV12-3/TRBV12-4	TRBJ2-4	many	NA	CASSLTTNLAKNIQYF	TGTGCCAGCAGTTTGACTACGAACTTAGCCAAAAACATTCAGTACTTC
TRBV12-3/TRBV12-4	TRBJ2-5	many	NA	CASRSGEAGGWETQYF	TGTGCCAGCAGATCCGGAGAGGCAGGTGGATGGGAGACCCAGTACTTC
TRBV6-5	TRBJ1-3	many	NA	CASSYSLGAGNTIYF	TGTGCCAGCAGTTACTCGCTTGGGGCTGGAAACACCATATATTTT